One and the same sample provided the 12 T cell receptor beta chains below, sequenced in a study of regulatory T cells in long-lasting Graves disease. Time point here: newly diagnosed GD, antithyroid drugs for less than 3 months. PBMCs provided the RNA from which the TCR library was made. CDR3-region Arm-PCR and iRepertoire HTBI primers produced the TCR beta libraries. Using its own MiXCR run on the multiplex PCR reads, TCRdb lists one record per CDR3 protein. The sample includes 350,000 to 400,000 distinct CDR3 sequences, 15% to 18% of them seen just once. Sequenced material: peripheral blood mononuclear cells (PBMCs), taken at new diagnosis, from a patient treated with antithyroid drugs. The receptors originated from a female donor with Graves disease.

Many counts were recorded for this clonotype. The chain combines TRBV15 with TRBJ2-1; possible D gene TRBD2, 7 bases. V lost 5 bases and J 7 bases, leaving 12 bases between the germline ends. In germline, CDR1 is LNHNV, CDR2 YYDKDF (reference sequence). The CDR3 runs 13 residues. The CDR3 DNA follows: TGTGCCACCAGCGGGGAGGGGGGGAATGAGCAGTTCTTC. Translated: CATSGEGGNEQFF. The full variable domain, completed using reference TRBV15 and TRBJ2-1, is DAMVIQNPRYQVTQFGKPVTLSCSQTLNHNVMYWYQQKSSQAPKLLFHYYDKDFNNEADTPDNFQSRRPNTSFCFLDIRSPGLGDTAMYLCATSGEGGNEQFFGPGTRLTVL.

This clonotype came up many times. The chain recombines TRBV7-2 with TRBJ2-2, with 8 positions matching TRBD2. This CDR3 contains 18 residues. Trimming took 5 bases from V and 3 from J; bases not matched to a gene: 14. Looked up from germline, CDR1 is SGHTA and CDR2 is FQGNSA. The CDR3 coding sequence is TGTGCCAGCAGCCGCGGGGGGACCGAAGTTTACGACACCGGGGAGCTGTTTTTT. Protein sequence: CASSRGGTEVYDTGELFF.

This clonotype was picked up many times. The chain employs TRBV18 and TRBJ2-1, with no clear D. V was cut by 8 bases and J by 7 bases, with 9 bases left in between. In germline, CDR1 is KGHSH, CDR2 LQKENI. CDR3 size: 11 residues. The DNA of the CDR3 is TGTGCCAGCACGACCTTGAATGAGCAGTTCTTC. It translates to CASTTLNEQFF.

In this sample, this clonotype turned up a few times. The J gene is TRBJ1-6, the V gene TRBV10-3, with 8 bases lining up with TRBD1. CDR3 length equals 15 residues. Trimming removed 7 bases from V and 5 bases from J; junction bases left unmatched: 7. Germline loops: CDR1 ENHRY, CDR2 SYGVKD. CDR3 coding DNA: TGTGCCATCAATAGTTCAGGGGGCGATAATTCACCCCTCCACTTT. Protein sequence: CAINSSGGDNSPLHF.

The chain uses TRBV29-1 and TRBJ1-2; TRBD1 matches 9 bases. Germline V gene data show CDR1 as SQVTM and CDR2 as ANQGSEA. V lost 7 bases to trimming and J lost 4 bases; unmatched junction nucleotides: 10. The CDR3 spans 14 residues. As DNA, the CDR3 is TGCAGCGCGCCTACCGGACAGGGGACCTATGGCTACACCTTC. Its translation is CSAPTGQGTYGYTF. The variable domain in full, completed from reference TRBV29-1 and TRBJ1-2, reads SAVISQKPSRDICQRGTSLTIQCQVDSQVTMMFWYRQQPGQSLTLIATANQGSEATYESGFVIDKFPISRPNLTFSTLTVSNMSPEDSSIYLCSAPTGQGTYGYTFGSGTRLTVV.

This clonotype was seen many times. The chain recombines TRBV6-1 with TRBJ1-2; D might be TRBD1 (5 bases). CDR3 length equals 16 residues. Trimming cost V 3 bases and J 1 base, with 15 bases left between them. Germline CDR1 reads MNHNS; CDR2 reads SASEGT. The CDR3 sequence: CASSDMRGGGNYGYTF. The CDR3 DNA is TGTGCCAGCAGTGATATGCGGGGGGGAGGTAACTATGGCTACACCTTC.

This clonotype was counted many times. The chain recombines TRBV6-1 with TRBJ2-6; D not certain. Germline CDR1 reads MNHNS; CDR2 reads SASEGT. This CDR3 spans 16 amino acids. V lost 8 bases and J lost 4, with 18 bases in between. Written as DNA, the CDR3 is TGTGCCAGCGTTAGAGTCGTCGCCGACGGGGCCAACGTCCTGACTTTC. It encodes CASVRVVADGANVLTF.

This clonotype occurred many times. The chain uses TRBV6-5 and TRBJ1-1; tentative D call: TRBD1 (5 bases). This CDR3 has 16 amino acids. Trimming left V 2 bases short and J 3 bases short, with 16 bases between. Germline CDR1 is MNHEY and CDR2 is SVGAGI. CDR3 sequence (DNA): TGTGCCAGCAGTTACAGACAGCACGGTATCTACACTGAAGCTTTCTTT. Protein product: CASSYRQHGIYTEAFF.

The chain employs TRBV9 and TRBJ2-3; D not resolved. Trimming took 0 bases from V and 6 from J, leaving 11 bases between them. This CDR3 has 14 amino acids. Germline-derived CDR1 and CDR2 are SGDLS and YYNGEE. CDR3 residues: CASSVGGSPDTQYF. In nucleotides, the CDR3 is TGTGCCAGCAGCGTAGGCGGAAGTCCGGATACGCAGTATTTT.

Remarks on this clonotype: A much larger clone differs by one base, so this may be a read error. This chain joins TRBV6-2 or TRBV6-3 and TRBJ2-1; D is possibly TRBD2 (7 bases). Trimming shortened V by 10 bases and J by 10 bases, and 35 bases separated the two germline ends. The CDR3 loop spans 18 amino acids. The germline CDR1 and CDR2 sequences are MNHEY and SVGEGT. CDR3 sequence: CANRLTGNLAAYGGEQFF. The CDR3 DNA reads TGTGCCAACAGGCTTACAGGGAATCTAGCGGCCTACGGCGGGGAGCAGTTCTTC.

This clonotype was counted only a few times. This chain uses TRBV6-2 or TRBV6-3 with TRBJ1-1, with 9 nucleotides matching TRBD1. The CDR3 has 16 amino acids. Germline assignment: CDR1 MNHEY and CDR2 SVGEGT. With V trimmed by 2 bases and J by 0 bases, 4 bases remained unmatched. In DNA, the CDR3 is TGTGCCAGCAGTTACGAACAGGGGGCCATGAACACTGAAGCTTTCTTT. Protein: CASSYEQGAMNTEAFF.

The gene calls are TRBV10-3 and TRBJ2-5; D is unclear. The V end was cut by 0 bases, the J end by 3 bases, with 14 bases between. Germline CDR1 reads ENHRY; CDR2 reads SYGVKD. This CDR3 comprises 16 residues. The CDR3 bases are TGTGCCATCAGTGAGTCGACTGGCGTATTGGAAGAGACCCAGTACTTC. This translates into CAISESTGVLEETQYF.